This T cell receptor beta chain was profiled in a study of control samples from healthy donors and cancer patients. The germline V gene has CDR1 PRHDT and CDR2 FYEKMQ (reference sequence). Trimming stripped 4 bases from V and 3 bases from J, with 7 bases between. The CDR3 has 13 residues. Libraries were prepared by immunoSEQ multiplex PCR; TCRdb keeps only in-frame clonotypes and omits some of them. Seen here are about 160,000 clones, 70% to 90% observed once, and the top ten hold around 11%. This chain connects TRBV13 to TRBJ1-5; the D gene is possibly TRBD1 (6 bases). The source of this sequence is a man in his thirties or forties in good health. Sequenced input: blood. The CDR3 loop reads CASSYRVNQPQHF. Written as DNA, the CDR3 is TGTGCCAGCAGCTACAGGGTCAATCAGCCCCAGCATTTT.